This TCR beta chain emerged from a study of blood T cell repertoires in COVID-19. The protocol was immunoSEQ multiplex PCR, while the TCRdb copy is restricted to in-frame clones and leaves out a portion. In the table there are under 250,000 clones, about four fifths of which are singletons. The CDR3 loop spans 13 amino acids. The J segment lost 6 bases and the V segment lost 5 bases, leaving 4 bases of the junction unmatched. Germline V gene data show CDR1 as MNHEY and CDR2 as SVGEGT. The receptor's source is a woman aged 35 to 49 with active or convalescent COVID-19. Material: peripheral blood. The chain links TRBV6-2 or TRBV6-3 to TRBJ1-2; 9 positions match TRBD1. CDR3 nucleotide sequence: TGTGCCAGCAGTACCGGGACAGGGCATGGCTACACCTTC. The encoded protein is CASSTGTGHGYTF.